The sequence of this T cell receptor beta chain was determined in a study of CD8 T cells in ankylosing spondylitis. Regarding the study as a whole: Existing reports had already noted some motif variants in reactive arthritis synovial fluid and blood.

CDR3 length equals 13 residues. Germline V gene lookup returns CDR1 SGHDN and CDR2 FVKESK. Trimming took 3 bases from V and 6 from J, leaving 12 bases between them. MiXCR, run by TCRdb on the 5' RACE reads, gives a single entry per CDR3 protein. The sample includes a few hundred thousand distinct CDR3 sequences, more than 20% of them seen just once. A word on this clonotype: The antigen remains unidentified.

The receptor comes from a female donor with ankylosing spondylitis or in good health (not recorded which). The sample consisted of blood, either unsorted or a sorted T cell fraction (not recorded which). This chain connects TRBV14 to TRBJ2-7, with D possibly being TRBD1 (6 bases). CDR3: CASSQVRGGEQYF. DNA for the CDR3: TGTGCCAGCAGCCAGGTCAGGGGTGGCGAGCAGTACTTC. The full variable domain, rest sourced from reference TRBV14 and TRBJ2-7, is EAGVTQFPSHSVIEKGQTVTLRCDPISGHDNLYWYRRVMGKEIKFLLHFVKESKQDESGMPNNRFLAERTGGTYSTLKVQPAELEDSGVYFCASSQVRGGEQYFGPGTRLTVT.